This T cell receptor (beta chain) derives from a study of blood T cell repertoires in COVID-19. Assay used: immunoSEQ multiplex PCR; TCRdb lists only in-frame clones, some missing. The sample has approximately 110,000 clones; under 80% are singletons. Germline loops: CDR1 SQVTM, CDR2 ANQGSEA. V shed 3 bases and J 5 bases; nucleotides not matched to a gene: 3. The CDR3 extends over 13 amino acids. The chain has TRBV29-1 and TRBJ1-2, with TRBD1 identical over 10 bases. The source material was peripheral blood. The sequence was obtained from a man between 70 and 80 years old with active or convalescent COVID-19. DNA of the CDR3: TGCAGCGTTGACGCGGGACAGGGGTATGGCTACACCTTC. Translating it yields CSVDAGQGYGYTF.